This T cell receptor (beta chain) was recovered during a study of beta chain features in type 1 diabetes (dated by TCRdb to 2016 to 2019). Looking at the study overall: Patients and healthy donors did not differ in mean age, gender distribution, total cell number or subset yield. The study compared the TCRB repertoires of sorted circulating CD4+ T cell subsets in recently diagnosed type 1 diabetes patients with those in matched healthy donors. Across all samples, some 99 million sorted cells were examined, and cell number per subset correlated strongly with RNA yield. Regulatory and stem cell-like memory subsets were obtained from only 8 patients and roughly 8 healthy donors, while naive and central memory subsets were obtained from all 30 or so donors. On the study overall, not on this receptor specifically: Shorter templates might be favored by PCR, yet because patient and control samples were amplified and corrected together, any such skew would affect both groups equally. Only small numbers of individuals were included in the HLA sub-analyses, which left unresolved whether HLA type had any influence on TCRB rearrangement. Sequencing cDNA rather than genomic DNA could over-represent highly expressing activated cells, although activation and CD3 levels did not differ between groups. Patients with type 1 diabetes made fewer insertions and deleted more nucleotides at VDJ recombination sites, implying thymic rearrangement abnormalities. The naive, central memory and regulatory TCRB repertoires appeared to resemble one another more closely among patients than among healthy donors. Type 1 diabetes patients showed a moderate but significant shortening of TCRB CDR3 length in all four CD4+ subsets.

The entire isolated RNA was reverse transcribed using the High Capacity cDNA Reverse Transcription Kit, and thus expressed TCRB transcripts were sequenced. Deep immunoSEQ sequencing was applied to naive, central memory and regulatory T cell samples, giving an average of roughly 3.5 million total reads per sample. Sorted cells were lysed in RLT buffer and RNA was extracted with DNase-treated RNeasy Micro or Mini kits, depending on cell number. Each cell subset was processed on its own to prevent cross-contamination, while patient and healthy donor samples were processed together. Using the immunoSEQ multiplex PCR, TCRB sequences were amplified from cDNA into 87-bp fragments spanning the CDR3 region. Amplicons were sequenced on the Illumina HiSeq platform. In the source study's methods: PCR bias was corrected computationally using synthetic template baselines, and reads within Hamming distance 2 were collapsed, with unmergeable singletons discarded. Reads were aligned to IMGT to assign V, D and J genes, CDR3 length, and insertions or deletions at six rearrangement sites. Within each subset, clonotype counts were normalized to sorted cell number, after which true diversity and Gini coefficients were computed with the tcR R package. The overlap coefficient, calculated on TCRB nucleotide sequences, was used to measure repertoire sharing. Not all clones reach the TCRdb copy of this immuneACCESS table, which keeps in-frame sequences only. Checked studies attribute under half of the gap to unresolved V genes and leave the rest unexplained. The D gene and trimming were derived from the DNA, and the V and J assignments and clone size from that table. The sample table contains about 150,000 clones; only one count was recorded for roughly 10% of them. About 2.1% of the sample is in the top ten clones.

As to this clone: The antigen it binds to is not known. Base-call qualities are not available, and no considerably larger clone is one nucleotide away.

From each donor, a single peripheral blood sample of 100 to 150 mL on average was drawn into heparinised tubes. A BD FACSAria II and a panel including CD45RO, CCR7, CD25, CD127, CD95 and CD27 were used to sort naive, central memory, regulatory and stem cell-like memory CD4+ T cells. All sorted populations exceeded 95% purity. Right away, PBMCs were isolated by Lymphoprep density gradient centrifugation and were stained directly, with no culture step. So that batch effects would be minimized, each experiment stained and sorted samples in pairs, pairing one healthy donor with one patient. The sequencing input was central memory CD4+ T cells from blood. This clonotype originated in a young man in good health.

The encoded CDR3 is CASSLTTGADYGYTF. The DNA sequence reads TGCGCCAGCAGCCTGACTACGGGGGCGGACTATGGCTACACCTTC. The chain joins TRBV5-1 to TRBJ1-2; 6 matching bases give a weak D call of TRBD1. Relative to germline, V is 4 bases shorter and J is 3 bases shorter, with 16 bases between their ends. The CDR3 runs 15 amino acids, cysteine and phenylalanine included. CDR3 DNA only is kept here, 45 bases in frame from base 1. CDR1 and CDR2, per the germline V gene, are SGHRS and YFSETQ.